The clone carrying this TCR beta chain has just one count. The repertoire was sequenced with immunoSEQ multiplex PCR; TCRdb's copy has only in-frame clones and lacks some. The repertoire holds about 430,000 clones, with approximately 90% as singletons. This specimen comes from a study of blood T cell repertoires in COVID-19. Study background: The cDNA or gDNA used as material had been derived from T cells, B-cell-depleted T cells, or PBMCs.

V was cut by 2 bases and J by 2 bases, with 11 bases left in between. CDR1 is KGHSH and CDR2 is LQKENI in the germline V gene. This CDR3 contains 15 residues. The sequencing input was PBMCs or T cells enriched from blood (not recorded which). The sequence derives from a woman aged 18-29 years who had been exposed to COVID-19. The chain joins TRBV18 to TRBJ2-3; possibly TRBD2 for D (5 bases). The CDR3 DNA reads as TGTGCCAGCTCACCAGGAGGTCAAGTCACAGATACGCAGTATTTT. Amino acid sequence: CASSPGGQVTDTQYF. The full variable domain, in which reference TRBV18 and TRBJ2-3 provide the parts outside the CDR3, is NAGVMQNPRHLVRRRGQEARLRCSPMKGHSHVYWYRQLPEEGLKFMVYLQKENIIDESGMPKERFSAEFPKEGPSILRIQQVVRGDSAAYFCASSPGGQVTDTQYFGPGTRLTVL.